Listed below are T cell receptor beta chains from one sample, sequenced in a study of blood T cell repertoires in COVID-19. Using immunoSEQ multiplex PCR, the repertoire was profiled, and TCRdb retains in-frame clones only, with some absent. This sample has around 83,000 clones; approximately 90% occur once, and the top ten carry around 13%. Source material: peripheral blood. These receptors originate from a man between 65 and 85 years old with active or convalescent COVID-19. CDR3s include the opening cysteine and the closing phenylalanine or tryptophan.

>TRBV6-6
CASRAGTSGYEQYF
>TRBV28
CASRGLAGRTDTQYF
>TRBV29-1
CSVVGGGPITYEQYF
>TRBV7-2
CASSPGQGAIYEQYF
>TRBV5-6
CASSLLETSDNEQFF
>TRBV28
CASSLISGFAEAFF
>TRBV6-2/TRBV6-3
CASSWDRGLLQPQHF
>TRBV2
CASRKLATYEQYF
>TRBV10-2
CASSEATRETQYF
>TRBV2
CASSDRTVLEPQHF
>TRBV7-9
CASTRDRGQSTEAFF
>TRBV10-3
CAIAKGGQGASPLHF
>TRBV28
CASSSPGTKKYGYTF
>TRBV9
CASSAPMSRNSPLHF
>TRBV5-1
CASSLRRNTEAFF
>TRBV6-5
CASTASGRIEQFF
>TRBV7-2
CASSPQGTTFQETQYF
>TRBV5-1
CASSRGGYIYNEQFF
>TRBV6-1
CASSEQNKPGNTIYF
>TRBV5-1
CASSLQGARGDTQYF
>TRBV3-1/TRBV3-2
CASSQETFAYEQYF
>TRBV5-1
CASSYGSPTYNEQFF
>TRBV5-6
CASSSFSGSFYNEQFF
>TRBV5-1
CASSSRTGEAEKLFF
>TRBV7-9
CASSPGTVEDTQYF
>TRBV19
CASSTGQGINEKLFF
>TRBV7-8
CASSGEGFIREYMNTEAFF
>TRBV19
CASSIGLERATDTQYF
>TRBV5-1
CASGDRVTDTQYF
>TRBV27
CASRWEGSYNEQFF
>TRBV12-2
CASRLQKRDLPYEQYF
>TRBV4-2
CASSPGLAGINEQFF
>TRBV3-1/TRBV3-2
CASSPRFLDTGELFF
>TRBV4-3
CASSQDVGSANEKLFF
>TRBV27
CASRRAGTSGSNEQFF